Listed below are T cell receptor beta chains from one sample, sequenced in a study of T cell responses to AZD1222 COVID-19 vaccine. Profiled with immunoSEQ multiplex PCR; TCRdb holds only in-frame clones, not every one. The sample shows 100,000 to 110,000 clones, around nine tenths of them seen only once. The sample here was peripheral blood, taken on day 0 of AZD1222 vaccination. The receptors were gathered from an adult in good health. The CDR3 runs from the conserved cysteine through the conserved F or W. The D gene is left open where the match is weak. A clone size is listed for some rows: how often the clone was seen (once, few, many), or a class if it is expanded.

D | size | J | V | DNA | CDR3
NA | NA | TRBJ2-4 | TRBV5-3 | TGTGCCAGAAGCCGCGAGGGGGAGATTCAGTACTTC | CARSREGEIQYF
TRBD2 | once | TRBJ2-3 | TRBV29-1 | TGCAGCGTGCGGGGAGGGAGGTACACAGATACGCAGTATTTT | CSVRGGRYTDTQYF
NA | NA | TRBJ1-3 | TRBV6-5 | TGTGCCACCAAACCCGAGGTCCTCTCTGGAAACACCATATATTTT | CATKPEVLSGNTIYF
NA | NA | TRBJ1-6 | TRBV5-4 | TGTGCCAGCAGTGTGGGCGGGGCGAGCTCCTATAATTCACCCCTCCACTTT | CASSVGGASSYNSPLHF
NA | NA | TRBJ1-1 | TRBV7-8 | TGTGCCAGCAGCTTTTTCGGAGGGGAAAACACTGAAGCTTTCTTT | CASSFFGGENTEAFF
TRBD1 | NA | TRBJ2-7 | TRBV24-1 | TGTGCCACCAGTGACTCAAGGACAGGGGGGCGCGAGCAGTACTTC | CATSDSRTGGREQYF
NA | NA | TRBJ2-2 | TRBV10-3 | TGTGCCATCAGTGAGTCAGATGTCAGAAGGGTAGTGAACACCGGGGAGCTGTTTTTT | CAISESDVRRVVNTGELFF
TRBD1 | NA | TRBJ1-2 | TRBV3-1/TRBV3-2 | TGTGCCAGCAGCCAAGATAGCTGGGCGGGACAGGGTAATGAGGGCTACACCTTC | CASSQDSWAGQGNEGYTF
NA | few | TRBJ1-5 | TRBV6-1 | TGTGCCAGCAGTGAAGCCCCGCGGGGAGGACAGCCCCAGCATTTT | CASSEAPRGGQPQHF
NA | NA | TRBJ2-3 | TRBV19 | TGTGCCAGTACTTCCTACACAGATACGCAGTATTTT | CASTSYTDTQYF
NA | NA | TRBJ2-1 | TRBV3-1/TRBV3-2 | TGTGCCAGCGGGACTCCACAGGACAATGAGCAGTTCTTC | CASGTPQDNEQFF
NA | NA | TRBJ2-7 | TRBV9 | TGTGCCAGCAGCGTATCATTCTCCTCGGTCGTACCCTACGAGCAGTACTTC | CASSVSFSSVVPYEQYF
TRBD1 | NA | TRBJ2-7 | TRBV9 | TGTGCCAGCAGCCCCCGGGGGACAGGCTACTACGAGCAGTACTTC | CASSPRGTGYYEQYF
NA | once | TRBJ1-3 | TRBV3-1/TRBV3-2 | TGTGCCAGCAGCCCCCGACAGTCTGGAAACACCATATATTTT | CASSPRQSGNTIYF
TRBD1 | NA | TRBJ1-2 | TRBV9 | TGTGCCAGCAGCCCCAACAGGGGGGGGGATGGCTACACCTTC | CASSPNRGGDGYTF
TRBD1 | NA | TRBJ1-5 | TRBV12-3/TRBV12-4 | TGTGCCAGCAGTTTACAGGGGGGGTGGCCCCAGCATTTT | CASSLQGGWPQHF
TRBD1 | NA | TRBJ1-2 | TRBV19 | TGTGCCAGTAGTGACCGGACAGGGGCGAACTATGGCTACACCTTC | CASSDRTGANYGYTF
NA | NA | TRBJ1-1 | TRBV27 | TGTGCCAGCAGCTACGTGGCGAACACTGAAGCTTTCTTT | CASSYVANTEAFF
NA | NA | TRBJ1-6 | TRBV3-1/TRBV3-2 | TGTGCCAGCAGCCTCGGATCCTATAATTCACCCCTCCACTTT | CASSLGSYNSPLHF
NA | NA | TRBJ2-7 | TRBV5-1 | TGCGCCAGCAGCTTAGGTGGGAGAGGTGACGAGCAGTACTTC | CASSLGGRGDEQYF
NA | NA | TRBJ1-1 | TRBV10-3 | TGTGCCATCAGTGAGTCGGGGCGGGTGGACACTGAAGCTTTCTTT | CAISESGRVDTEAFF
NA | NA | TRBJ1-2 | TRBV29-1 | TGCAGTGGTGGGGGCGACTATGGCTACACCTTC | CSGGGDYGYTF
NA | NA | TRBJ1-2 | TRBV4-1 | TGCGCCAGCAGCCAAGTATCGACAACCTCAGGAGGGTATGGCTACACCTTC | CASSQVSTTSGGYGYTF
NA | NA | TRBJ2-3 | TRBV29-1 | TGCAGCGCAGGCTATGGACCAGATACGCAGTATTTT | CSAGYGPDTQYF
NA | NA | TRBJ2-3 | TRBV27 | TGTGCCAGCAGTGCCTCTAGCCCCGCAGATACGCAGTATTTT | CASSASSPADTQYF
NA | few | TRBJ2-7 | TRBV5-1 | TGCGCCAGCAGGGAGGGGTCAAGCTACGAGCAGTACTTC | CASREGSSYEQYF
NA | NA | TRBJ2-6 | TRBV19 | TGTGCCAGTAGGGATAGTTCCGGGGCCAACGTCCTGACTTTC | CASRDSSGANVLTF
NA | NA | TRBJ2-1 | TRBV6-5 | TGTGCCACCATGCAGGGCCGGGAGTGGGGTAGTGAGCAGTTCTTC | CATMQGREWGSEQFF
NA | NA | TRBJ2-3 | TRBV2 | TGTGCCAGCAGTGAAGGGGCGCAGGGCAGGTTGGATACGCAGTATTTT | CASSEGAQGRLDTQYF
NA | NA | TRBJ2-5 | TRBV5-8 | TGTGCCAGCAAGAGGACTCTGGGGGAGACCCAGTACTTC | CASKRTLGETQYF
NA | once | TRBJ1-1 | TRBV6-6 | TGTGCCAGCAGCCCCAGAGGGGAGTTAGCTGAAGCTTTCTTT | CASSPRGELAEAFF
NA | NA | TRBJ1-3 | TRBV5-1 | TGCGCCAGCAGCTTGGGAACAGGGCAGGCAAACACCATATATTTT | CASSLGTGQANTIYF
NA | NA | TRBJ2-2 | TRBV18 | TGTGCCAGCTCACCATTGACACAGGGAAACCGGGAGCTGTTTTTT | CASSPLTQGNRELFF
TRBD2 | NA | TRBJ2-7 | TRBV7-2 | TGTGCCAGCAGCTTGCCACGTACCGGGAGGTCCTACGAGCAGTACTTC | CASSLPRTGRSYEQYF
NA | NA | TRBJ1-2 | TRBV6-5 | TGTGCCAGCAGAACTACAGGGAGACTTTATGGCTACACCTTC | CASRTTGRLYGYTF
TRBD1 | NA | TRBJ1-4 | TRBV5-5 | TGTGCCAGCAGCCCGACAGGGGGCATTGAAAAACTGTTTTTT | CASSPTGGIEKLFF
NA | NA | TRBJ1-5 | TRBV12-5 | TGTGCTAGTGGTTTACGCCCAGGGGATTTCGTATGGCCCCAGCATTTT | CASGLRPGDFVWPQHF
NA | NA | TRBJ1-5 | TRBV10-3 | TGTGCCATCAGTGGCGGGGGGAACAATCAGCCCCAGCATTTT | CAISGGGNNQPQHF
NA | NA | TRBJ2-7 | TRBV1 | TGCACCAGCAGCCAAGAAGGGTGGCTAACCTACGAGCAGTACTTC | CTSSQEGWLTYEQYF
TRBD1 | NA | TRBJ1-4 | TRBV7-9 | TGTGCCAGCAGCTTAGCCGGACAGGCAACTAATGAAAAACTGTTTTTT | CASSLAGQATNEKLFF
NA | NA | TRBJ2-1 | TRBV2 | TGTGCCAGCCGGGAAGGATACAATGAGCAGTTCTTC | CASREGYNEQFF
NA | NA | TRBJ1-2 | TRBV19 | TGTGCCAGTAGTGGGTCGGGTCAGGGGTATGGCTACACCTTC | CASSGSGQGYGYTF
NA | NA | TRBJ1-2 | TRBV7-8 | TGTGCCAGCAGCTTAGTAAGGGCCTTACCCGGGGGCTACACCTTC | CASSLVRALPGGYTF
NA | once | TRBJ1-5 | TRBV19 | TGTGCCAGTAGTAACATGGGAGGCAATCAGCCCCAGCATTTT | CASSNMGGNQPQHF
NA | NA | TRBJ2-3 | TRBV6-5 | TGTGCCAGCAACCCCTCGACGAGCACAGATACGCAGTATTTT | CASNPSTSTDTQYF
NA | NA | TRBJ2-7 | TRBV11-1 | TGTGCCAGCAGCTTAGGCGGCGGGATGGGCAACGAGCAGTACTTC | CASSLGGGMGNEQYF
NA | NA | TRBJ1-4 | TRBV4-1 | TGCGCCAGCCAAAGGGGCGCTAATGAAAAACTGTTTTTT | CASQRGANEKLFF
NA | once | TRBJ1-1 | TRBV11-3 | TGTGCCAGCAGCTTACAATGGAACACTGAAGCTTTCTTT | CASSLQWNTEAFF
TRBD1 | NA | TRBJ1-4 | TRBV5-1 | TGCGCCAGCACCAACCCGGGACAGGGCAGTGAAAAACTGTTTTTT | CASTNPGQGSEKLFF
NA | NA | TRBJ1-5 | TRBV30 | TGTGCCTGGAGTGAGGGGAATAGCAATCAGCCCCAGCATTTT | CAWSEGNSNQPQHF
NA | NA | TRBJ1-2 | TRBV12-5 | TGTGCTAGTGGTTTGACCGGACCCGTCATCTTC | CASGLTGPVIF